A selection of T cell receptor beta chains follows, all from one sample in a study of T cells after yellow fever vaccination. A single record per CDR3 protein comes from TCRdb applying MiXCR to the 5' RACE reads. The data show some 300,000 distinct CDR3 sequences, 7.5% to 9% seen once. The sample was CD4+ T cells sorted from PBMCs, taken 5 days after the yellow fever booster vaccination. The source is a man between 18 and 29 years old who received the YFV17D yellow fever vaccine. The CDR3 runs from the conserved cysteine through the conserved F or W. A D gene is named only where the DNA matches it firmly. Clone size is stated in some rows and not others, as once, few, many or a class when expanded.

>TRBV7-9|few|TRBJ2-1|TRBD1
TGTGCCAGCAGCGCGGCCGGGACAGGGTACAATGAGCAGTTCTTC
CASSAAGTGYNEQFF
>TRBV20-1|-|TRBJ2-3|TRBD1
TGCAGTGCCTCCCGACAGGGACCCACAGATACGCAGTATTTT
CSASRQGPTDTQYF
>TRBV4-3|-|TRBJ2-2|-
TGCGCCAGCAGCCAAGATTTACGTACCGGGGAGCTGTTTTTT
CASSQDLRTGELFF
>TRBV4-1|-|TRBJ2-3|TRBD2
TGCGCCAGCAGCCAAGACGCCGGGGGGGGCGCAGATACGCAGTATTTT
CASSQDAGGGADTQYF
>TRBV10-3|once|TRBJ1-1|TRBD1
TGTGCCATCAGTGGACAGGGTGAGGCTTTCTTT
CAISGQGEAFF
>TRBV4-2|few|TRBJ1-4|-
TGTGCCAGCAGCCAAGACAGGGGAGTATACGAAAAACTGTTTTTT
CASSQDRGVYEKLFF
>TRBV5-1|few|TRBJ2-1|-
TGCGCCAGCAGCTTGATTCTGAATGAGCAGTTCTTC
CASSLILNEQFF
>TRBV19|-|TRBJ2-1|-
TGTGCCAGCCCTAGTCGTAGTGGTGAGCAGTTCTTC
CASPSRSGEQFF
>TRBV4-3|many|TRBJ2-6|-
TGCGCCAGCAGCCAAGATAGTGGAGTTTGGGGCAGGGCTAGACCTGGGGCCAACGTCCTGACTTTC
CASSQDSGVWGRARPGANVLTF
>TRBV29-1|many|TRBJ1-1|-
TGCAGCGTTGAAGACCCCCAGGGGATGAACACTGAAGCTTTCTTT
CSVEDPQGMNTEAFF
>TRBV6-2/TRBV6-3|-|TRBJ1-1|-
TGTGCCAAAGATCCCAGGTCGGCCGACACTGAAGCTTTCTTT
CAKDPRSADTEAFF
>TRBV6-5|-|TRBJ1-2|-
TGTGCCAGCAGTTACGGTTCAGGACATTTCTATGGCTACACCTTC
CASSYGSGHFYGYTF
>TRBV6-6|many|TRBJ2-3|-
TGTGCCACTGGGATTGATACGCAGTATTTT
CATGIDTQYF
>TRBV5-6|-|TRBJ2-2|TRBD1
TGTGCCAGCAGCTTGTTAGGGACAGGGAACACCGGGGAGCTGTTTTTT
CASSLLGTGNTGELFF
>TRBV28|few|TRBJ1-2|-
TGTGCCAGCAGTTTGAACAGATATTATGGCTACACCTTC
CASSLNRYYGYTF
>TRBV29-1|few|TRBJ2-3|-
TGCAGCGTGCAGCGGAGCGGCTCCACAGATACGCAGTATTTT
CSVQRSGSTDTQYF
>TRBV15|many|TRBJ2-4|-
TGTGCCACCAGCAGAGATACCGGGGGCGGAGGCATTCAGTACTTC
CATSRDTGGGGIQYF
>TRBV28|few|TRBJ2-5|TRBD1
TGTGCCAGCACTACAAGGACAGGCAGCGTGACCCAGTACTTC
CASTTRTGSVTQYF
>TRBV10-3|few|TRBJ2-2|TRBD2
TGTGCCATCAGGCTAGCGGGGGCGAACACCGGGGAGCTGTTTTTT
CAIRLAGANTGELFF
>TRBV7-2|few|TRBJ2-2|-
TGTGCCAGCAGCTTAGCGGGGGGCCCCATGGGCCCCGGGGAGCTGTTTTTT
CASSLAGGPMGPGELFF
>TRBV27|many|TRBJ1-1|-
TGTGCCAGCAGTTTCGACAGGTATAACACTGAAGCTTTCTTT
CASSFDRYNTEAFF
>TRBV5-4|many|TRBJ2-4|-
TGTGCCAGCAGCTTCTTGGACAGTAACATTCAGTACTTC
CASSFLDSNIQYF
>TRBV12-3/TRBV12-4|-|TRBJ1-1|TRBD1
TGTGCCAGCGGATTCGACAGGGGGAACACTGAAGCTTTCTTT
CASGFDRGNTEAFF
>TRBV7-2|-|TRBJ2-7|-
TGTGCCAGCAGCTCTAGGCTCCGGGCGGAATCCTACGAGCAGTACTTC
CASSSRLRAESYEQYF
>TRBV11-2|few|TRBJ2-7|TRBD1
TGTGCCAGCAGCATAGGGGGCGGTCGGGTTCTTTGGCAGTACTTC
CASSIGGGRVLWQYF
>TRBV20-1|many|TRBJ1-1|-
TGCAGTGCTTACGACAGGCACACTGAAGCTTTCTTT
CSAYDRHTEAFF
>TRBV6-2/TRBV6-3|few|TRBJ1-4|-
TGTGCCAGCGGCCCAAGGACTAATGAAAAACTGTTTTTT
CASGPRTNEKLFF
>TRBV9|-|TRBJ2-5|-
TGTGCCAGCAGCGTGGACCTGGGGGAGACCCAGTACTTC
CASSVDLGETQYF
>TRBV4-2|few|TRBJ2-2|-
TGTGCCAGCAGCCAAGAACGACGGGGCAACACCGGGGAGCTGTTTTTT
CASSQERRGNTGELFF
>TRBV12-5|-|TRBJ1-4|-
TGTGCTAGTGGTCTCCGGGGGTCAGGTGAAAAACTGTTTTTT
CASGLRGSGEKLFF
>TRBV7-6|-|TRBJ2-3|-
TGTGCCAGCAGCTCACAAGGGGAGGGGGCGTCAGCTACGCAGTATTTT
CASSSQGEGASATQYF
>TRBV28|-|TRBJ2-3|TRBD2
TGTGCCAGCAGTTCGGGCGGGGGAATCGCGAATACGCAGTATTTT
CASSSGGGIANTQYF
>TRBV25-1|-|TRBJ2-3|TRBD2
TGTGCCAGCAGTGAAGGGGGGACTAGATCAGATACGCAGTATTTT
CASSEGGTRSDTQYF
>TRBV10-3|-|TRBJ2-1|-
TGTGCCATCGGCGAGCCTAGCTCCTACAATGAGCAGTTCTTC
CAIGEPSSYNEQFF
>TRBV6-5|-|TRBJ2-5|TRBD1
TGTGCCAGCCCCCGGGACAGGAGAGGCGACGAGACCCAGTACTTC
CASPRDRRGDETQYF
>TRBV7-9|many|TRBJ2-1|TRBD2
TGTGCCAGCAGGGGTAGCGGGAAGGATGAGCAGTTCTTC
CASRGSGKDEQFF
>TRBV7-9|-|TRBJ2-5|TRBD1
TGTGCCAGCAGCACGACAGGGGGGCAAGAGACCCAGTACTTC
CASSTTGGQETQYF
>TRBV7-8|-|TRBJ2-5|-
TGTGCCAGCAGTCAGATGGGGCAGGGCGAAGAGACCCAGTACTTC
CASSQMGQGEETQYF
>TRBV5-1|-|TRBJ2-3|-
TGCGCCAGCAGCCCTGTGGGGGAGAGCACAGATACGCAGTATTTT
CASSPVGESTDTQYF
>TRBV5-1|few|TRBJ1-6|-
TGCGCCAGCAGCTTGGTTTCCAGGAATTCACCCCTCCACTTT
CASSLVSRNSPLHF
>TRBV28|many|TRBJ2-5|TRBD2
TGTGCCAGCAGCTCCCCCGGAGCGGGGGGGACCCAGTACTTC
CASSSPGAGGTQYF
>TRBV12-3/TRBV12-4|many|TRBJ1-1|-
TGTGCCAGCAGTTTATCGGACACTGAAGCTTTCTTT
CASSLSDTEAFF
>TRBV5-1|many|TRBJ2-3|-
TGCGCCAGCTGGAGAGGGGAGCCAGATACGCAGTATTTT
CASWRGEPDTQYF
>TRBV25-1|few|TRBJ2-1|-
TGTGCCAGCAGAGACAGGTATACGGATGAGCAGTTCTTC
CASRDRYTDEQFF
>TRBV6-6|few|TRBJ1-4|-
TGTGCCAGCAGATCAAACCTCGGGGAAAAACTGTTTTTT
CASRSNLGEKLFF
>TRBV3-1|few|TRBJ2-2|-
TGTGCCAGCAGCCAAGGGGCTCTACGTGGCGCCGGGGAGCTGTTTTTT
CASSQGALRGAGELFF
>TRBV7-8|many|TRBJ2-1|-
TGTGCCAGCAGCTTAGTTCAGCGGTACTACAATGAGCAGTTCTTC
CASSLVQRYYNEQFF
>TRBV5-1|few|TRBJ2-1|-
TGCGCCAGCAGCTTGTTGACCCCCCCAAATGAGCAGTTCTTC
CASSLLTPPNEQFF